This T cell receptor beta chain stems from a study of Ad26.COV2.S vaccination and SARS-CoV-2 variants. Background on the study: Sample donor was a member of the COV1001 Ad26.COV2.S trial arm.

Whole-study results and caveats: Similar non-spike TCR breadth was observed in recipients of vaccine and of placebo. CD8+ and CD4+ T cells specific for spike reportedly responded with substantial breadth after vaccination.

The treatment here: roughly 18 received Ad26.COV2.S at low or high dose, single or two shots; about 5 received placebo; per-sample allocation not given. Sampling was performed 63 days after the first vaccine or placebo injection. CDR1 and CDR2 (germline): MNHEY, SMNVEV (reference sequence). This CDR3 comprises 16 residues. The V gene lost 2 bases and the J gene lost 2 bases, with 14 bases spanning the gap. Assay: immunoSEQ multiplex PCR; the TCRdb copy retains only in-frame clones and omits some. Of around 370,000 clones in the sample, roughly 81% are singletons; the top ten hold 2.5% to 3.5%. This clone appeared once. The antigen remains unidentified.

This clonotype was obtained from a person aged 18-60 years who received the Ad26.COV2.S COVID-19 vaccine or a placebo. The specimen was peripheral blood, collected in a trial of Ad26.COV2.S vaccine versus placebo. V usage is TRBV27 and J usage is TRBJ2-3; D tentatively reads TRBD1 or TRBD2 (5 bases each). CDR3 nucleotide sequence: TGTGCCAGCAGTTTACTCGGGACCACAGCCACAGATACGCAGTATTTT. Encoded protein: CASSLLGTTATDTQYF.